These 9 T cell receptor beta chains originate from one sample sequenced in a study of T cell changes during pregnancy in multiple sclerosis. Generated by immunoSEQ multiplex PCR, the TCRdb table keeps only in-frame clones and is missing some. The sample has approximately 53,000 clones; 85% to 95% are singletons. Specimen: CD4+ T cells from peripheral blood mononuclear cells, collected in the third trimester of pregnancy. These receptors were collected from a female donor with multiple sclerosis, enrolled in a pregnancy study.

V gene TRBV5-1 combines with J gene TRBJ1-1; D is unclear. Germline V lookup: CDR1 SGHRS, CDR2 YFSETQ. V lost 4 bases, J lost 3 bases, and 16 bases lay in between. There are 15 residues in the CDR3. The CDR3 protein is CASSPLGGTYTEAFF. The CDR3 bases are TGCGCCAGCAGCCCTCTAGGAGGAACGTACACTGAAGCTTTCTTT.

The genes are TRBV7-9 and TRBJ2-3; TRBD2 matches at 11 bases. This CDR3 region has 19 residues. Germline CDR1 is SEHNR and CDR2 is FQNEAQ (reference sequence). V was clipped by 3 bases and J by 1 base; unmatched bases: 12. CDR3 nucleotides: TGTGCCAGCAGCTTCCCTCGTAGCGGGGGGGTACTGCGCACAGATACGCAGTATTTT. Amino acids: CASSFPRSGGVLRTDTQYF.

The rearrangement joins TRBV7-2 to TRBJ1-1; unclear D gene. The V gene's germline CDR1 is SGHTA and CDR2 FQGNSA. The CDR3 runs 14 residues. V was shortened by 5 bases and J by 1 base, with 11 bases between the two germline ends. CDR3 coding DNA: TGTGCCAGCAGCCCGAGGGTGGGGAACACTGAAGCTTTCTTT. Translating it yields CASSPRVGNTEAFF.

The CDR3 region is CASSLTGAMNTEAFF. CDR3 in DNA: TGTGCCAGCAGCTTAACAGGGGCCATGAACACTGAAGCTTTCTTT. V gene TRBV7-9 combines with J gene TRBJ1-1; 7 bases fit TRBD1. The V gene end was trimmed by 2 bases and the J gene end by 0 bases; junction bases not matched to a gene: 3. CDR3 length: 15 amino acids. Germline V gene lookup returns CDR1 SEHNR and CDR2 FQNEAQ (reference sequence).

The V and J genes are TRBV6-6 and TRBJ1-2; TRBD1 might be the D (5 bases). Germline V gene lookup returns CDR1 MNHNY and CDR2 SVGAGI (reference sequence). The ends were cut back, 2 bases at V and 2 bases at J, with 12 bases in the middle. The CDR3 length is 15 residues. The CDR3, as DNA: TGTGCCAGCAGTTACGGGGATGACAGCAACTATGGCTACACCTTC. The encoded protein is CASSYGDDSNYGYTF.

The chain couples TRBV19 to TRBJ1-2; D possibly corresponds to TRBD1 (6 bases). The CDR3 extends over 14 amino acids. Between the trimmed V and J ends, which lost 5 bases and 8 bases, there was a span of 18 bases. Germline V lookup: CDR1 LNHDA, CDR2 SQIVND (reference sequence). This chain's CDR3 is CASSAIAGARGYTF. As DNA, the CDR3 is TGTGCCAGTAGTGCCATCGCGGGGGCACGGGGCTACACCTTC.

J is TRBJ1-1 and V is TRBV7-9; no clear D gene. V lost 3 bases, J lost 0 bases, and 5 bases lay in between. The CDR3 consists of 13 residues. Germline CDR1 and CDR2: SEHNR and FQNEAQ (reference sequence). The CDR3 is CASSFVLNTEAFF. The DNA of the CDR3 is TGTGCCAGCAGCTTCGTATTGAACACTGAAGCTTTCTTT. The full variable domain, with the rest looked up from reference TRBV7-9 and TRBJ1-1, is DTGVSQNPRHKITKRGQNVTFRCDPISEHNRLYWYRQTLGQGPEFLTYFQNEAQLEKSRLLSDRFSAERPKGSFSTLEIQRTEQGDSAMYLCASSFVLNTEAFFGQGTRLTVV.

The chain is built from TRBV4-2 and TRBJ1-6; maybe TRBD1 (6 bases). Trimming removed 0 bases at V and 5 bases at J, with 14 bases between. This CDR3 spans 17 amino acids. CDR1 and CDR2 from the germline V gene are LGHNA and YNFKEQ. The CDR3 nucleotides read TGTGCCAGCAGCCAAGAGGTTAGACAGGCTGATAATTCACCCCTCCACTTT. It codes for CASSQEVRQADNSPLHF.

The gene calls are TRBV10-3 and TRBJ2-1; the match to TRBD2 covers 10 bases. Germline V gives CDR1 ENHRY, CDR2 SYGVKD. The CDR3 is 14 amino acids. Trimming took 6 bases from V and 7 from J; bases not matched to a gene: 6. The CDR3 protein is CAISPSGGGNEQFF. In DNA, the CDR3 is TGTGCCATCAGCCCTAGCGGGGGAGGGAATGAGCAGTTCTTC.